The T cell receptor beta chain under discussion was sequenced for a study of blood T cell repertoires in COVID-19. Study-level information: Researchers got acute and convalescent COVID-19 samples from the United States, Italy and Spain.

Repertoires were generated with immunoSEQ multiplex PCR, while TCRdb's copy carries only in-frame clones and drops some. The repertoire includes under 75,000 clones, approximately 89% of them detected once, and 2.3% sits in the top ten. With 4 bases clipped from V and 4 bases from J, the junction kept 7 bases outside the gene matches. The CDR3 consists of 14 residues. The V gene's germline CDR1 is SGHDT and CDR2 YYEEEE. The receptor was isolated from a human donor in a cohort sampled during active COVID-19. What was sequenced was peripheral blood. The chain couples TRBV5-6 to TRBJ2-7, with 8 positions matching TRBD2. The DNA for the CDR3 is TGTGCCAGCAGCACCGGCGGGGGGCGGTACGAGCAGTACTTC. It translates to CASSTGGGRYEQYF.